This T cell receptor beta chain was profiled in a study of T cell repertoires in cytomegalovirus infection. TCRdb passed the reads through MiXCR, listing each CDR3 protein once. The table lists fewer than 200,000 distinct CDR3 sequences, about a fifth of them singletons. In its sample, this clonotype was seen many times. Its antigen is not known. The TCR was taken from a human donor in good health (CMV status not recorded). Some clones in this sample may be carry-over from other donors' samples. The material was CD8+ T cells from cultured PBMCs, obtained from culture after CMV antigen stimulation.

The chain's CDR3 is CASSPPAPGEQYF. For the CDR3, the DNA is TGTGCCAGCAGCCCACCTGCCCCGGGGGAGCAGTACTTC. This chain uses TRBV9 with TRBJ2-7; possibly TRBD2 for D (5 bases). CDR1 and CDR2 (germline): SGDLS, YYNGEE. The CDR3 is made up of 13 amino acids. The ends were cut back, 4 bases at V and 7 bases at J, with 15 bases in the middle.